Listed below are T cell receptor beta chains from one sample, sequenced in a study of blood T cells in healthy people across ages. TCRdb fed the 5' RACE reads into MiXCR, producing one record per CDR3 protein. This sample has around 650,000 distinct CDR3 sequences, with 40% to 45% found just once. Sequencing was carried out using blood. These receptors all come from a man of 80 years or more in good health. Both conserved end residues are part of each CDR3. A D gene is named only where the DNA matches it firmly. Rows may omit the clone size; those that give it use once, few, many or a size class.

CDR3 DNA: TGCAGCGTTGAAAAGTTGGTGGCGAACACCGGGGAGCTGTTTTTT; CDR3 protein: CSVEKLVANTGELFF; D gene: .; clone size: few; J gene: TRBJ2-2; V gene: TRBV29-1
CDR3 DNA: TGCAGCGTTGCCCCCGGACAGGGGCCGGTCTATGGCTACACCTTC; CDR3 protein: CSVAPGQGPVYGYTF; D gene: TRBD1; clone size: many; J gene: TRBJ1-2; V gene: TRBV29-1
CDR3 DNA: TGCAGCGTTAACACTCCCACTAGCGGAAGCTACAATGAGCAGTTCTTC; CDR3 protein: CSVNTPTSGSYNEQFF; D gene: TRBD2; clone size: few; J gene: TRBJ2-1; V gene: TRBV29-1
CDR3 DNA: TGTGCCAGTAAAGGAAGCCGGAACCAAGAGACCCAGTACTTC; CDR3 protein: CASKGSRNQETQYF; D gene: .; clone size: many; J gene: TRBJ2-5; V gene: TRBV18
CDR3 DNA: TGTGCCAGCAACGACGGACAGGGTAACGGTGGCTACACCTTC; CDR3 protein: CASNDGQGNGGYTF; D gene: TRBD1; clone size: .; J gene: TRBJ1-2; V gene: TRBV9
CDR3 DNA: TGTGCCAGCAGCTTAGGCGGCGGGAGTCTTAGCGAGCAGTACTTC; CDR3 protein: CASSLGGGSLSEQYF; D gene: TRBD2; clone size: few; J gene: TRBJ2-7; V gene: TRBV7-2
CDR3 DNA: TGTGCCATCAGGGAAACTAGCGGGATAGGAAATACGCAGTATTTT; CDR3 protein: CAIRETSGIGNTQYF; D gene: TRBD2; clone size: .; J gene: TRBJ2-3; V gene: TRBV10-3
CDR3 DNA: TGTGCCACCAGCAACGACAGAGCGAACACCGGGGAGCTGTTTTTT; CDR3 protein: CATSNDRANTGELFF; D gene: .; clone size: .; J gene: TRBJ2-2; V gene: TRBV15
CDR3 DNA: TGTGCCAGCAGCCCAGGATCGGGAGACAGGGGCTATGGCTACACCTTC; CDR3 protein: CASSPGSGDRGYGYTF; D gene: TRBD1; clone size: few; J gene: TRBJ1-2; V gene: TRBV7-6
CDR3 DNA: TGTGCCCGCCAGGGGGCGAACACCGGGGAGCTGTTTTTT; CDR3 protein: CARQGANTGELFF; D gene: TRBD1; clone size: many; J gene: TRBJ2-2; V gene: TRBV7-9
CDR3 DNA: TGTGCCAGCAGTCAAGCGGGGGGGCGGTCAGATACGCAGTATTTT; CDR3 protein: CASSQAGGRSDTQYF; D gene: TRBD2; clone size: .; J gene: TRBJ2-3; V gene: TRBV6-1
CDR3 DNA: TGCGCCAGCAGCCAGGGACAGGAATACACTGAAGCTTTCTTT; CDR3 protein: CASSQGQEYTEAFF; D gene: TRBD1; clone size: few; J gene: TRBJ1-1; V gene: TRBV4-3
CDR3 DNA: TGTGCCAGCAGTTTTCTAGCGGGAGCGATCGGGGAGCTGTTTTTT; CDR3 protein: CASSFLAGAIGELFF; D gene: TRBD2; clone size: .; J gene: TRBJ2-2; V gene: TRBV6-2/TRBV6-3
CDR3 DNA: TGTGCCAGCTCCGGGACGGGGGCCAACGTCCTGACTTTC; CDR3 protein: CASSGTGANVLTF; D gene: .; clone size: medium-sized; J gene: TRBJ2-6; V gene: TRBV7-9
CDR3 DNA: TGTGCCAGCAGCCTCTTTAGGGGGGCCCTGGACAATGAGCAGTTCTTC; CDR3 protein: CASSLFRGALDNEQFF; D gene: .; clone size: .; J gene: TRBJ2-1; V gene: TRBV3-1
CDR3 DNA: TGTGCCACGGCCCGGCTAGTGGGACACAATGAGCAGTTCTTC; CDR3 protein: CATARLVGHNEQFF; D gene: .; clone size: .; J gene: TRBJ2-1; V gene: TRBV11-2
CDR3 DNA: TGTGCCAGCACCCAGCAGGATCAGCCCCAGCATTTT; CDR3 protein: CASTQQDQPQHF; D gene: .; clone size: .; J gene: TRBJ1-5; V gene: TRBV6-2/TRBV6-3
CDR3 DNA: TGTGCCAGCAGCTTATTGACAGGGGTCACCGGGGAGCTGTTTTTT; CDR3 protein: CASSLLTGVTGELFF; D gene: TRBD1; clone size: few; J gene: TRBJ2-2; V gene: TRBV7-8
CDR3 DNA: TGCGCCAGCAGCCAAGATGCACAGACCCTAAATGGCTACACCTTC; CDR3 protein: CASSQDAQTLNGYTF; D gene: .; clone size: few; J gene: TRBJ1-2; V gene: TRBV4-3
CDR3 DNA: TGCAGTGCCCCCCACCGTGGCGAGAGCACAGATACGCAGTATTTT; CDR3 protein: CSAPHRGESTDTQYF; D gene: .; clone size: .; J gene: TRBJ2-3; V gene: TRBV20-1
CDR3 DNA: TGCAGCGTTGAATGGGGGGCGGCCCAAGAGACCCAGTACTTC; CDR3 protein: CSVEWGAAQETQYF; D gene: .; clone size: many; J gene: TRBJ2-5; V gene: TRBV29-1
CDR3 DNA: TGTGCCAGCAGTCAGACACCTGACTACGAGCAGTACTTC; CDR3 protein: CASSQTPDYEQYF; D gene: .; clone size: few; J gene: TRBJ2-7; V gene: TRBV28
CDR3 DNA: TGTGCCAGCAGTTTGTCACAGGGGACCTACAATGAGCAGTTCTTC; CDR3 protein: CASSLSQGTYNEQFF; D gene: TRBD1; clone size: .; J gene: TRBJ2-1; V gene: TRBV7-2
CDR3 DNA: TGTGCCAGCAGCCCTTCCCTTGACAGGGCCACTGAAGCTTTCTTT; CDR3 protein: CASSPSLDRATEAFF; D gene: TRBD1; clone size: many; J gene: TRBJ1-1; V gene: TRBV5-6
CDR3 DNA: TGCAGCGTTGAATTCGGGGCGGGCACTGAAGCTTTCTTT; CDR3 protein: CSVEFGAGTEAFF; D gene: .; clone size: .; J gene: TRBJ1-1; V gene: TRBV29-1
CDR3 DNA: TGTGCCAGCAGTTTAACCGGGACAGGGGTGTCTGGCTACACCTTC; CDR3 protein: CASSLTGTGVSGYTF; D gene: TRBD1; clone size: .; J gene: TRBJ1-2; V gene: TRBV27
CDR3 DNA: TGCAGTGCTAGAGATGGGAGACAGGGGGCTTACACTGAAGCTTTCTTT; CDR3 protein: CSARDGRQGAYTEAFF; D gene: TRBD1; clone size: few; J gene: TRBJ1-1; V gene: TRBV20-1